Listed below are T cell receptor beta chains from one sample, sequenced in a study of blood T cells in healthy people across ages. TCRdb reanalysed the 5' RACE reads using MiXCR and keeps one entry per CDR3 protein. The profile shows around 1,000,000 distinct CDR3 sequences, 20% to 25% of them singletons. The same sample was also studied in work on T cells of mothers and their children.

Sequencing was carried out using blood. These TCRs come from a girl aged 2 to 10 in good health. Each CDR3 is given without its conserved first and last residue. The D gene is left open where the match is weak. A row's size may be missing; if present it is once, few, many or a size class.

clone_size,v_call,j_call,d_call,cdr3_aa
NA,TRBV10-3,NA,TRBD2,AISPGTSGAYEQY
few,TRBV6-5,TRBJ2-5,NA,ASSSGRPAQETQY
NA,TRBV20-1,TRBJ2-3,TRBD2,SASATSGPTDTQY
few,TRBV12-3/TRBV12-4,TRBJ2-7,NA,ASSSLFTVSSYEQY
few,TRBV12-3/TRBV12-4,TRBJ2-7,NA,ASSPNYMLSYEQY
NA,TRBV20-1,TRBJ2-3,TRBD2,SLQAGGPDTQY
few,TRBV15,TRBJ2-5,NA,ATSLRLAETQY
NA,TRBV2,TRBJ1-6,NA,ASSEALAGGRLH
many,TRBV25-1,TRBJ2-1,TRBD1,ATAPRTGVGQHSYNEQF
NA,TRBV13,TRBJ2-3,NA,ASSSRLADTQY
NA,TRBV9,TRBJ2-3,TRBD1,ASSVAGTGGKDTQY
NA,TRBV20-1,TRBJ1-4,TRBD1,SADDRGLEKLF
NA,TRBV7-2,TRBJ1-2,NA,ASSLGQRGGYT
NA,TRBV7-2,TRBJ2-3,NA,ASSLQSGLTDTQY
NA,TRBV4-2,TRBJ2-3,NA,ASSQVSAPLTDTQY
few,TRBV10-3,TRBJ2-4,NA,AISESQGDIQY
NA,TRBV15,TRBJ2-1,NA,ATGQGLYNEQF
many,TRBV12-3/TRBV12-4,TRBJ2-1,NA,ASSLLTAGEQF
NA,TRBV12-3/TRBV12-4,TRBJ2-1,NA,ASSLVPSGEVNEQF
NA,TRBV13,TRBJ1-1,NA,ASSNRDSTWAAF
NA,TRBV28,TRBJ2-3,NA,ASAKGGYTDTQY
NA,TRBV20-1,TRBJ2-4,TRBD2,SARDRLAGGGKAKNIQC
few,TRBV3-1,TRBJ2-5,TRBD2,ASSLYSGGGETQY
NA,TRBV29-1,TRBJ2-5,NA,STGTEEETQY
NA,TRBV7-3,TRBJ2-1,NA,ASSRGGPDEQF
NA,TRBV9,TRBJ2-6,TRBD2,ASSVASGRADGANVLT
many,TRBV7-8,TRBJ1-4,NA,ASSPPAGEKLF
NA,TRBV11-1,TRBJ2-1,NA,ASSPDRDRLF